These 5 T cell receptor beta chains were sequenced from one sample in a study of siplizumab effects on memory and regulatory T cells. The method was immunoSEQ multiplex PCR; TCRdb's version includes in-frame clones alone and lacks a portion of them. The sample holds some 100,000 clones, about 91% seen once. The sequencing sample was made of Tregs sorted from blood. These receptors were collected from a human donor in good health.

The J gene is TRBJ1-1, the V gene TRBV4-1; 7 bases agree with TRBD1. The ends lost 1 base at V and 11 bases at J; junction bases unmatched: 7. CDR3 length: 13 amino acids. Germline-derived CDR1 and CDR2 are MGHRA and YSYEKL. The chain's CDR3 is CASSQGDRAGAFF. In DNA form, the CDR3 reads TGCGCCAGCAGCCAAGGAGACAGGGCGGGCGCTTTCTTT.

The chain carries TRBV18 and TRBJ2-2; D not certain. V was trimmed by 2 bases and J by 6 bases, leaving 10 bases between them. The CDR3 contains 14 residues. Germline CDR1 reads KGHSH; CDR2 reads LQKENI. The chain's CDR3 is CASSPSVAAGELFF. Here the CDR3 DNA reads TGTGCCAGCTCACCATCGGTGGCTGCCGGGGAGCTGTTTTTT.

The chain is built from TRBV9 and TRBJ1-4, with D tentatively TRBD1 (6 bases). V dropped 1 base and J dropped 3 bases, with 10 bases sitting between them. The CDR3 length is 15 residues. Germline V gene lookup returns CDR1 SGDLS and CDR2 YYNGEE. The CDR3 DNA reads as TGTGCCAGCAGCGTACGAGGGGGGCCTAATGAAAAACTGTTTTTT. This gives the protein CASSVRGGPNEKLFF.

CDR3 DNA: TGCAGCGTCGGATTGGGGGGGGCTCTTCTTGAGCAGTTCTTC. Encoded protein: CSVGLGGALLEQFF. The chain combines TRBV29-1 with TRBJ2-1; TRBD2 might be the D (7 bases). Trimming stripped 6 bases from V and 9 bases from J, with 21 bases between. Germline loops: CDR1 SQVTM, CDR2 ANQGSEA. The CDR3 has 14 residues.

The rearrangement joins TRBV9 to TRBJ1-1, with a tentative D call TRBD1 (5 bases). The V end lost 0 bases, the J end lost 6 bases, and 15 bases lay between the germline ends. The germline V gene has CDR1 SGDLS and CDR2 YYNGEE. This CDR3 has 15 amino acids. The CDR3 here is CASSVGGSPQPEAFF. In DNA form, the CDR3 reads TGTGCCAGCAGCGTAGGGGGGTCCCCCCAACCTGAAGCTTTCTTT.